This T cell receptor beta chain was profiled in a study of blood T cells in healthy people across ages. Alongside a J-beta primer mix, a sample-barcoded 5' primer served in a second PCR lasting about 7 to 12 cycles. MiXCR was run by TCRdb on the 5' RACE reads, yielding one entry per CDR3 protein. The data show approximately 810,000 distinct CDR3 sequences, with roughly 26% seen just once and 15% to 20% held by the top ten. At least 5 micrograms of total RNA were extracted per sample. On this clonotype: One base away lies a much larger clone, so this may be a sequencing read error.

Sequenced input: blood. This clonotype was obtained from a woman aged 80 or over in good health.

The DNA for the CDR3 is TGCAGCGTTGATGAACGCGGGTTGGGGGATCTTGGCTGGTGCTTC. Translated: CSVDERGLGDLGWCF. The chain uses TRBV29-1 and TRBJ2-1; D is possibly TRBD1 or TRBD2 (5 bases each). This CDR3 has 15 residues. Looked up from germline, CDR1 is SQVTM and CDR2 is ANQGSEA.